The 5 T cell receptor beta chains below come from one sample, sequenced in a study of T cell changes during pregnancy in multiple sclerosis. TCRdb's copy holds only in-frame clones and misses some; the assay was immunoSEQ multiplex PCR. The sample lists under 70,000 clones; around 92% were seen once. This material consisted of peripheral blood, taken in the third trimester of pregnancy. The receptors originated from a female donor in good health, enrolled as a control in a pregnancy study.

This rearrangement joins TRBV29-1 to TRBJ2-5; a weak D match, TRBD2 (5 bases). This CDR3 spans 12 amino acids. V lost 7 bases and J lost 5, with 14 bases in between. CDR1 SQVTM and CDR2 ANQGSEA come from the germline V gene. As DNA, the CDR3 is TGCAGCGCCGAAGCGGCGTTCGAGACCCAGTACTTC. It specifies CSAEAAFETQYF.

The chain joins TRBV19 to TRBJ2-3, with 10 bases fitting TRBD2. Germline loops: CDR1 LNHDA, CDR2 SQIVND (reference sequence). This CDR3 is 17 amino acids long. Unmatched junction bases numbered 8, after V lost 4 bases and J lost 1 base. CDR3 region: CASSSPSGRRGTDTQYF. In DNA, the CDR3 is TGTGCCAGTAGTAGTCCTAGCGGGAGACGTGGCACAGATACGCAGTATTTT.

The chain carries TRBV7-9 and TRBJ2-5; perhaps TRBD1 as D (5 bases). The CDR3 totals 15 residues. V was shortened by 2 bases and J by 5 bases, with 15 bases between the two germline ends. Germline CDR1 and CDR2: SEHNR and FQNEAQ (reference sequence). The CDR3 loop reads CASSLRGPGKETQYF. The CDR3 region has the DNA TGTGCCAGCAGCTTAAGGGGCCCAGGGAAGGAGACCCAGTACTTC.

The chain joins TRBV2 to TRBJ1-6; the D is unclear. CDR3 length equals 16 residues. V dropped 6 bases and J dropped 2 bases, with 14 bases sitting between them. CDR1 is SNHLY and CDR2 is FYNNEI in the germline V gene. The CDR3 region is CASSEHESAYNSPLHF. The CDR3 DNA reads as TGTGCCAGCAGCGAACACGAGAGCGCCTATAATTCACCCCTCCACTTT.

Here the CDR3 DNA reads TGTGCCAGCAGCTTAGTTGGGACAGGGGGCCGGTCTGGCTACACCTTC. It translates to CASSLVGTGGRSGYTF. The V and J genes are TRBV11-2 and TRBJ1-2; 12 bases fit TRBD1. Germline assignment: CDR1 SGHAT and CDR2 FQNNGV. Trimming took 1 base from V and 7 from J; bases not matched to a gene: 7. This CDR3 has 16 residues.